This T cell receptor beta chain is drawn from a study of tissue T cells after allogeneic stem cell transplantation. A single count supports this clone. The gene symbols are mouse symbols. The read ends 1 residue early relative to the CDR3; the germline J gene fills the gap. The germline CDR1 and CDR2 sequences are KGHPV and FQNQEV (reference sequence). With 2 bases removed from V and 7 bases from J, the gap between germline ends came to 10 bases. The CDR3 loop spans 13 amino acids. Time point given: mouse harvest day 7 after allogeneic transplant. Each mouse received 10^7 T-cell-depleted marrow cells plus 10^6 splenic CD5+ T cells by tail vein. The data were produced by immunoSEQ multiplex PCR, yet TCRdb's version contains in-frame clones alone and is incomplete. Of several thousand clones listed, 45% were seen once; the top ten hold 7.4%.

This receptor was taken from a female BALB/c mouse given C57BL/6 T cells with graft-versus-host disease after an allogeneic hematopoietic cell transplant. V usage is TRBV26 and J usage is TRBJ2-4; TRBD1 might be the D (7 bases). Source material: gut tissue. The CDR3 loop reads CASSLEGAYTLYF. The sequenced CDR3 bases are TGTGCCAGCAGTCTGGAGGGGGCGTACACCTTGTAC. Together with reference TRBV26 and TRBJ2-4, the CDR3 gives the full variable domain: NSKVIQTPRYLVKGQGQKAKMRCIPEKGHPVVFWYQQNKNNEFKFLINFQNQEVLQQIDMTEKRFSAECPSNSPCSLEIQSSEAGDSALYLCASSLEGAYTLYFGAGTRLSVL.